One TCR beta chain is described in this entry. The junction does not match germline at one end; this may be a read error. The data are from a study of tumor-infiltrating lymphocytes in primary liver carcinoma. The CDR3 contains 15 residues. Germline V gives CDR1 MNHEY, CDR2 SVGAGI. Reverse transcription of about 500 ng total RNA with a constant-region primer produced TCR beta cDNA. Libraries covering TCR beta were generated through three nested multiplex PCR rounds (using a slightly modified ARM-PCR). The study ran its first two PCR rounds for 9 to 10 cycles each, using TRBV1-TRBV30 forward primers and a C-beta reverse primer. MiXCR was run by TCRdb on the multiplex PCR reads, yielding one entry per CDR3 protein. The sample contains around 60,000 distinct CDR3 sequences, about three quarters of which appear only once. DNA and RNA were both co-extracted from 20-30 mg of bulk tissue that had not been sorted. Histology found more than 80% viable tumor cells per sample.

The TCR originated in a man aged 35-49 years with primary liver carcinoma and hepatitis B virus infection. The chain uses TRBV6-5 and TRBJ2-3; 8 nucleotides match TRBD2. Sequencing was carried out using liver tumor tissue from sampling region 4. This sample's subset: tumor region T4, right-lateral pole. This CDR3 is CASNPSGSSTDMQYF. The CDR3, as DNA: TGTGCCAGCAACCCTAGCGGGTCTAGCACAGATATGCAGTATTTT.